Below, 14 T cell receptor beta chains from the same sample are listed, as sequenced in a study of cytomegalovirus exposure and HLA in healthy donors. PCR was performed using 60 Vbeta and 13 Jbeta primers. Profiling relied on immunoSEQ multiplex PCR, and the TCRdb table lists in-frame clones only, not all of them. The sample shows about 120,000 clones, 75% of them seen only once. Sequencing was carried out using PBMCs. The receptors derive from a woman aged 35 to 49 in good health and CMV-seropositive.

The chain employs TRBV19 and TRBJ2-1; D uncertain. Between the trimmed V and J ends, which lost 6 bases and 8 bases, there was a span of 17 bases. This CDR3 region has 14 residues. Germline CDR1 LNHDA, CDR2 SQIVND (reference sequence). The CDR3 DNA is TGTGCCAGTAGGGTGGTAGCCTACCTCCATGAGCAGTTCTTC. This gives the protein CASRVVAYLHEQFF.

The DNA for the CDR3 is TGTGCCAGCAGCGGGGGACTAGCGGTAAGCACAGATACGCAGTATTTT. This codes for CASSGGLAVSTDTQYF. The V and J genes are TRBV9 and TRBJ2-3, with TRBD2 matching 11 bases. The CDR3 is 16 residues long. The trim removed 3 bases at V and 0 bases at J, leaving 3 bases unmatched. Germline V gives CDR1 SGDLS, CDR2 YYNGEE.

The CDR3 loop reads CASSPRGDFYEQYF. As DNA, the CDR3 is TGTGCCAGCAGCCCCCGCGGGGACTTCTACGAGCAGTACTTC. This chain links TRBV9 with TRBJ2-7; the D gene is possibly TRBD2 (6 bases). Looked up from germline, CDR1 is SGDLS and CDR2 is YYNGEE. The CDR3 totals 14 residues. Trimming pared 4 bases from V and 3 bases from J, leaving 14 bases between.

The chain recombines TRBV4-3 with TRBJ2-1, with a possible D match to TRBD2 (5 bases). Germline CDR1 reads LGHNA; CDR2 reads YSLEER. This CDR3 spans 14 amino acids. V was pared by 6 bases and J by 7 bases, with 16 bases between. Written as DNA, the CDR3 is TGCGCCAGCAGTTCTCGGGGTAACTTTAATGAGCAGTTCTTC. This codes for CASSSRGNFNEQFF.

The chain couples TRBV18 to TRBJ1-1; 8 positions agree with TRBD1. The CDR3 spans 15 residues. Trimming at V came to 3 bases and at J to 4 bases, leaving 7 bases not matched to a gene. Germline V gives CDR1 KGHSH, CDR2 LQKENI. CDR3: CASSPKQGGSTEAFF. In DNA, the CDR3 is TGTGCCAGCTCACCGAAACAGGGGGGATCCACTGAAGCTTTCTTT.

The rearrangement uses TRBV4-1 and TRBJ1-2, with 7 bases fitting TRBD1. Unmatched junction bases numbered 8, after V lost 3 bases and J lost 4 bases. CDR3 length: 15 residues. Per germline, CDR1 MGHRA and CDR2 YSYEKL. CDR3 DNA sequence: TGCGCCAGCAGCCAGGATACAGGGGTCGGCTATGGCTACACCTTC. Translation gives CASSQDTGVGYGYTF.

The chain is built from TRBV5-4 and TRBJ2-1, with 14 bases identical to TRBD2. The V and J ends lost 3 bases and 4 bases, in that order; junction bases with no gene match: 3. This CDR3 contains 16 residues. Germline CDR1 and CDR2: SGHNT and YYREEE (reference sequence). The CDR3: CASSSRLAGGYNEQFF. In DNA, the CDR3 is TGTGCCAGCAGCTCGAGACTAGCGGGGGGGTACAATGAGCAGTTCTTC.

This clone showed up just a few times. V gene TRBV6-5 combines with J gene TRBJ2-7, with a possible D match to TRBD1 (6 bases). CDR1 is MNHEY and CDR2 is SVGAGI in the germline V gene. The CDR3 is made up of 13 amino acids. V lost 7 bases to trimming and J lost 3 bases, with 13 bases between them. This chain's CDR3 is CASTQGRIYEQYF. The DNA for the CDR3 is TGTGCCAGCACACAGGGAAGAATCTACGAGCAGTACTTC.

This chain links TRBV15 with TRBJ2-3, with 7 bases identical to TRBD1. The CDR3 is 15 residues long. The germline CDR1 and CDR2 sequences are LNHNV and YYDKDF (reference sequence). Trimming cost V 0 bases and J 7 bases; bases outside gene matches: 7. DNA for the CDR3: TGTGCCACCAGCAGAGATCGACAGGGAACTAATACGCAGTATTTT. Protein product: CATSRDRQGTNTQYF.

The gene calls are TRBV7-3 and TRBJ2-1; 7 bases line up with TRBD1. This CDR3 has 15 amino acids. The V gene's germline CDR1 is SGHTA and CDR2 FQGTGA. J was trimmed by 5 bases and V by 1 base; bases with no gene match: 5. CDR3 protein: CASSLRVQGHNEQFF. The CDR3, as DNA: TGTGCCAGCAGCTTAAGGGTACAGGGGCACAATGAGCAGTTCTTC.

This sequence joins TRBV30 and TRBJ1-1, with unresolved D. CDR3 length: 11 amino acids. V was pared by 3 bases and J by 8 bases, with 10 bases between. The V gene's germline CDR1 is GTSNPN and CDR2 SVGIG (reference sequence). Here the CDR3 DNA reads TGTGCCTGGAGAATCAGGCCCGAAGCTTTCTTT. It codes for CAWRIRPEAFF.

This clone was seen a handful of times. The chain employs TRBV5-6 and TRBJ1-1; TRBD1 aligns across 12 bases. The CDR3 is 15 residues long. Germline V lookup: CDR1 SGHDT, CDR2 YYEEEE. J gave up 4 bases and V 0 bases, and 1 base lay outside the gene matches. CDR3 in amino acids: CASSLGDRGLTEAFF. The CDR3 DNA is TGTGCCAGCAGCTTGGGGGACAGGGGGCTCACTGAAGCTTTCTTT.

V and J are TRBV7-2 and TRBJ2-3; 10 bases align to TRBD2. The V gene end was trimmed by 2 bases and the J gene end by 6 bases; junction bases not matched to a gene: 14. Germline CDR1 and CDR2: SGHTA and FQGNSA. The CDR3 is 18 residues long. CDR3 loop: CASSLPRRAGGLGDTQYF. The CDR3, as DNA: TGTGCCAGCAGCTTACCGCGGAGAGCGGGAGGGCTAGGGGATACGCAGTATTTT.

This clone was found a few times. The chain employs TRBV7-3 and TRBJ2-3, with TRBD2 matching 10 bases. Germline V gene data show CDR1 as SGHTA and CDR2 as FQGTGA. The CDR3 extends over 14 amino acids. Unmatched junction bases numbered 7, after V lost 2 bases and J lost 11 bases. The CDR3 region has the DNA TGTGCCAGCAGCTTAGATAGGACTAGCGGATTGCAGTATTTT. Its protein product is CASSLDRTSGLQYF.